A selection of T cell receptor beta chains follows, all from one sample in a study of cytomegalovirus exposure and HLA in healthy donors. Repertoires were generated with immunoSEQ multiplex PCR, while TCRdb's copy carries only in-frame clones and drops some. The table shows some 150,000 clones, with roughly 90% occurring only once. Sequenced: PBMCs. The receptors come from a man between 18 and 35 years old in good health and CMV-seropositive. The CDR3 runs from the conserved cysteine through the conserved F or W. A D gene is named only where the DNA matches it firmly. Clone size appears in some rows only: once, few, many, or a class for an expanded clone.

d_call j_call clone_size v_call cdr3_nt cdr3_aa
NA TRBJ2-2 NA TRBV6-5 TGTGCCAGCAGTTACTCGCGGCAGGGGAACACCGGGGAGCTGTTTTTT CASSYSRQGNTGELFF
NA TRBJ2-3 NA TRBV19 TGTGCCAGTAGTCCTCAGGTTCCTCTCGACACAGATACGCAGTATTTT CASSPQVPLDTDTQYF
NA TRBJ1-1 NA TRBV5-8 TGTGCCAGCAGCAGGGGAGGGCTGAACACTGAAGCTTTCTTT CASSRGGLNTEAFF
TRBD1 TRBJ1-2 NA TRBV6-5 TGTGCCAGCAGAGGACAGGGAGCTAACTATGGCTACACCTTC CASRGQGANYGYTF
NA TRBJ1-1 once TRBV9 TGTGCCAGCAGCGTACAGGTTTACACTGAAGCTTTCTTT CASSVQVYTEAFF
NA TRBJ1-2 few TRBV19 TGTGCCAGTAGTATCCGAGAGACTTATAACTATGGCTACACCTTC CASSIRETYNYGYTF
NA TRBJ1-2 NA TRBV2 TGTGCCAGCAGTTCCACTACAGGGAATGAAGGCTACACCTTC CASSSTTGNEGYTF
NA TRBJ1-1 NA TRBV10-1 TGCGCCAGAGGGACGCGGGGGCGCACTGAAGCTTTCTTT CARGTRGRTEAFF
TRBD1 TRBJ1-3 NA TRBV29-1 TGCAGCGTTGCAGGGGGCAGTCGGAGCTCTGGAAACACCATATATTTT CSVAGGSRSSGNTIYF
NA TRBJ1-3 NA TRBV7-6 TGTGCCAGCAGCTTCTTAGGACAGAGCTCTGGAAACACCATATATTTT CASSFLGQSSGNTIYF
NA TRBJ1-3 NA TRBV4-3 TGCGCCAGCAGCCAAGAACCTAGGGGAGGGGGAAACACCATATATTTT CASSQEPRGGGNTIYF
NA TRBJ1-5 few TRBV30 TGTGCCTGGAGCCTCCTCAATCAGCCCCAGCATTTT CAWSLLNQPQHF
TRBD2 TRBJ2-7 few TRBV15 TGTGCCACCAGCAGAGAGGGACTAGTCCACGAGCAGTACTTC CATSREGLVHEQYF
NA TRBJ1-1 NA TRBV7-2 TGTGCCAGCAGCCGCGCTCCAGGTGAAGCTTTCTTT CASSRAPGEAFF
TRBD1 TRBJ1-4 NA TRBV5-1 TGCGCCAGCAGGGGGTTGACAGGGGCACGTGAAAAACTGTTTTTT CASRGLTGAREKLFF
NA TRBJ1-1 NA TRBV7-9 TGTGCCATTTCCGGTTTGGGGGGAGGTACTGAAGCTTTCTTT CAISGLGGGTEAFF
TRBD2 TRBJ2-3 NA TRBV18 TGTGCCAGCTCACCAGTACTAGCGGGAGGTAAAGATACGCAGTATTTT CASSPVLAGGKDTQYF
TRBD1 TRBJ2-1 once TRBV4-2 TGTGCCAGCAGCCAAGGCCAGAATACAGGGGGAAATGAGCAGTTCTTC CASSQGQNTGGNEQFF
NA TRBJ2-3 once TRBV7-9 TGTGCCAGCAGCTTAGGACAGGCAAGAAACACAGATACGCAGTATTTT CASSLGQARNTDTQYF
TRBD2 TRBJ2-3 NA TRBV9 TGTGCCAGCAGCGTAGAAGCAGCGGGGGGGCCAATCACAGATACGCAGTATTTT CASSVEAAGGPITDTQYF